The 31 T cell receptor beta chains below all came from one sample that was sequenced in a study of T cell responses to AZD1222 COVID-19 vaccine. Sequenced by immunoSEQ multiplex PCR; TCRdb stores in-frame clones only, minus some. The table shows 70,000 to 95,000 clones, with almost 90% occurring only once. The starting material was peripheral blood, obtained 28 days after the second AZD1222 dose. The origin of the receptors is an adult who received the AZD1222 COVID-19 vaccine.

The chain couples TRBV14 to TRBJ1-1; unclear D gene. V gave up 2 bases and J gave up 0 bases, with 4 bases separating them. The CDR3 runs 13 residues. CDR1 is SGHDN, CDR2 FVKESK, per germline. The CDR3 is CASSQTVNTEAFF. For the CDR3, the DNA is TGTGCCAGCAGCCAAACGGTGAACACTGAAGCTTTCTTT.

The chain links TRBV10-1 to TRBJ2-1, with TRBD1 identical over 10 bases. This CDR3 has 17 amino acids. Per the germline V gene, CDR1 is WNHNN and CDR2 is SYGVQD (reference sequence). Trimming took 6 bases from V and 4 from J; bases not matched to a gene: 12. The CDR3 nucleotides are TGCGCCAGCAGACCCACGGGGACAGGGGATCGGTACAATGAGCAGTTCTTC. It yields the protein CASRPTGTGDRYNEQFF.

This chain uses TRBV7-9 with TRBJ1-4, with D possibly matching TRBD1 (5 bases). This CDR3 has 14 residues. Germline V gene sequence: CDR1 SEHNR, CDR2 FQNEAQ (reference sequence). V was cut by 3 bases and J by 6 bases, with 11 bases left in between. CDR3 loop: CASSFQGYYEKLFF. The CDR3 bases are TGTGCCAGCAGCTTCCAGGGCTACTATGAAAAACTGTTTTTT.

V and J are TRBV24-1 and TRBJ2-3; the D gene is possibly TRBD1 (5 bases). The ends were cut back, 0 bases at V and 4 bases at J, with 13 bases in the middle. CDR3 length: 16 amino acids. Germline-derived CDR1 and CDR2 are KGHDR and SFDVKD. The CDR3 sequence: CATSDLGAASPDTQYF. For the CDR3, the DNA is TGTGCCACCAGTGATTTGGGGGCTGCCTCCCCAGATACGCAGTATTTT.

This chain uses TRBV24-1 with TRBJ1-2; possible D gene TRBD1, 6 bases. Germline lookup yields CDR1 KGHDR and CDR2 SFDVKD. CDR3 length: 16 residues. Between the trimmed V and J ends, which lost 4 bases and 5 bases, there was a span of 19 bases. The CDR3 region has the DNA TGTGCCACCAGTGAGGGCTCGACAGGTTCTGCTTATGGCTACACCTTC. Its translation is CATSEGSTGSAYGYTF.

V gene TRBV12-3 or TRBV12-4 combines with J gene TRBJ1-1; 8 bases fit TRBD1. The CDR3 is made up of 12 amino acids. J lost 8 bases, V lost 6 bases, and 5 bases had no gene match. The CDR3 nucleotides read TGTGCCAGCAGCCCTGGACAGGGAGAAGCTTTCTTT. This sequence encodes CASSPGQGEAFF.

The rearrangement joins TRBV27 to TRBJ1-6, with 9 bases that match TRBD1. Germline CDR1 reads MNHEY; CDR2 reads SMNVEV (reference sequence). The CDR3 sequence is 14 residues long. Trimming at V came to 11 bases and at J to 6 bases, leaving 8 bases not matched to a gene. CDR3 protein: CAARQDRGNSPLHF. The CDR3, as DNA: TGTGCCGCGAGACAGGACAGGGGTAATTCACCCCTCCACTTT.

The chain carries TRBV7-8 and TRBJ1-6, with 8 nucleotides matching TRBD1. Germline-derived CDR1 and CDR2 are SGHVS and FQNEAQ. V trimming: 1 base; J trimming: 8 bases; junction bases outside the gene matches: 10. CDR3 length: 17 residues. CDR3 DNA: TGTGCCAGCAGCTTAGTCGTATTCAGGGGGCAACATTCACCCCTCCACTTT. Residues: CASSLVVFRGQHSPLHF. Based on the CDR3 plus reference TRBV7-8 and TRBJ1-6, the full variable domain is GAGVSQSPRYKVAKRGQDVALRCDPISGHVSLFWYQQALGQGPEFLTYFQNEAQLDKSGLPSDRFFAERPEGSVSTLKIQRTQQEDSAVYLCASSLVVFRGQHSPLHFGNGTRLTVT.

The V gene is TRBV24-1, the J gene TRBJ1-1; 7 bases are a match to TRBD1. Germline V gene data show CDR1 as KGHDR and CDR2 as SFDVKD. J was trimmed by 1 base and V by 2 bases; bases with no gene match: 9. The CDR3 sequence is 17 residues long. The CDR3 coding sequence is TGTGCCACCAGTGATTCCCGACAGGGTAGTTCGAACACTGAAGCTTTCTTT. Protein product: CATSDSRQGSSNTEAFF.

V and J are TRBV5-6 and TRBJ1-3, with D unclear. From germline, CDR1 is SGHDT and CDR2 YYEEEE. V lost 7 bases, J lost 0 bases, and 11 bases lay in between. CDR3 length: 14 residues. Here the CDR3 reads CASADASSGNTIYF. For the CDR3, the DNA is TGTGCCAGCGCCGACGCAAGCTCTGGAAACACCATATATTTT. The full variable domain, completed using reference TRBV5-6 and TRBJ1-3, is DAGVTQSPTHLIKTRGQQVTLRCSPKSGHDTVSWYQQALGQGPQFIFQYYEEEERQRGNFPDRFSGHQFPNYSSELNVNALLLGDSALYLCASADASSGNTIYFGEGSWLTVV.

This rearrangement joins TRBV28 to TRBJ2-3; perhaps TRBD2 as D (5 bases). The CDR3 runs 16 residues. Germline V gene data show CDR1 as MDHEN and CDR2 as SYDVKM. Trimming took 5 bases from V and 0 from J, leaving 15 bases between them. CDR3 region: CASSPIGEYSTDTQYF. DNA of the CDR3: TGTGCCAGCAGTCCCATTGGGGAGTATAGCACAGATACGCAGTATTTT.

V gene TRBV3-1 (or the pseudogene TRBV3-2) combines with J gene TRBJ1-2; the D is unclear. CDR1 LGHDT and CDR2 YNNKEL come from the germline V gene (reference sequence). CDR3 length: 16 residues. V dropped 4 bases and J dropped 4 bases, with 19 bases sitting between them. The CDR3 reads CASSPLGRGNIYGYTF. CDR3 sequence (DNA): TGTGCCAGCAGCCCGCTTGGTCGGGGTAACATCTATGGCTACACCTTC.

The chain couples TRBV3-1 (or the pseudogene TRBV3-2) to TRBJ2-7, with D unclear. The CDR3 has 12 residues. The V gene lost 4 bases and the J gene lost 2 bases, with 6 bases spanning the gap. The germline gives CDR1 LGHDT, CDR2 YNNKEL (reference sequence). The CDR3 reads CASSRSTYEQYF. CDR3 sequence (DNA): TGTGCCAGCAGCCGATCCACCTACGAGCAGTACTTC.

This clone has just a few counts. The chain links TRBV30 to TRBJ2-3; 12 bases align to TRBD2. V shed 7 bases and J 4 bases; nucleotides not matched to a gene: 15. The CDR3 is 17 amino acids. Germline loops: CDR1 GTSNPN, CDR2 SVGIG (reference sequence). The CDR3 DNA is TGTGCCTCTTCCAAATCCCCACTAGCGGGGGGCGCAGATACGCAGTATTTT. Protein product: CASSKSPLAGGADTQYF.

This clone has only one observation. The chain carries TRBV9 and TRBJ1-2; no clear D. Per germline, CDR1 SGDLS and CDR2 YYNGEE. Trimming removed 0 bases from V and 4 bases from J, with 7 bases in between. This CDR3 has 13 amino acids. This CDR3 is CASSVAQTYGYTF. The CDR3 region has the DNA TGTGCCAGCAGCGTAGCCCAGACCTATGGCTACACCTTC. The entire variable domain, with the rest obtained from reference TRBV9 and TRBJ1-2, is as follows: DSGVTQTPKHLITATGQRVTLRCSPRSGDLSVYWYQQSLDQGLQFLIQYYNGEERAKGNILERFSAQQFPDLHSELNLSSLELGDSALYFCASSVAQTYGYTFGSGTRLTVV.

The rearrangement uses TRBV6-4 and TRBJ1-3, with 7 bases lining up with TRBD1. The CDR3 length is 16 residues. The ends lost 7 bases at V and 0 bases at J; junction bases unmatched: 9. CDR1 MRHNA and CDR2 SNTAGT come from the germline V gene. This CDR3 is CASTLPRDSSGNTIYF. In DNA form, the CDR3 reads TGTGCCAGCACCTTACCCAGGGACAGCTCTGGAAACACCATATATTTT.

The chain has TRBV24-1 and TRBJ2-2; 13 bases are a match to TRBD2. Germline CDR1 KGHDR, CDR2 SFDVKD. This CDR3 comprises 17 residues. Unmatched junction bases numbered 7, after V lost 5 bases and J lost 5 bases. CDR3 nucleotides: TGTGCCACCAGTGTCGTAGGACTAGCGGGGGTTACCGGGGAGCTGTTTTTT. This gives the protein CATSVVGLAGVTGELFF.

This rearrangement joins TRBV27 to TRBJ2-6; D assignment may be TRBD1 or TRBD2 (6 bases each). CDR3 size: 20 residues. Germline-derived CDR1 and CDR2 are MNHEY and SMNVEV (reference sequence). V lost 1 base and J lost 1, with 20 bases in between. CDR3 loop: CASSLWRVGGRSSGANVLTF. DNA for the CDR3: TGTGCCAGCAGTTTATGGAGGGTAGGGGGGAGGAGTTCTGGGGCCAACGTCCTGACTTTC.

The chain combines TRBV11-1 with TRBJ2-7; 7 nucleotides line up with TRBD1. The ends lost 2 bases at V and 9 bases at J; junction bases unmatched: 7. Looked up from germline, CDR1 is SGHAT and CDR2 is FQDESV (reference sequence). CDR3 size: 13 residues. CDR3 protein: CASSLRGQWVQYF. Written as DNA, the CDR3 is TGTGCCAGCAGCTTAAGGGGACAGTGGGTGCAGTACTTC.

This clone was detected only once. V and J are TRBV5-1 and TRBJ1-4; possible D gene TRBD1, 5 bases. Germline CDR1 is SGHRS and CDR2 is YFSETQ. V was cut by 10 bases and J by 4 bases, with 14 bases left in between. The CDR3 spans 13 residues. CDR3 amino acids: CASGEMGNEKLFF. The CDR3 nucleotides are TGCGCCTCGGGGGAGATGGGTAATGAAAAACTGTTTTTT.

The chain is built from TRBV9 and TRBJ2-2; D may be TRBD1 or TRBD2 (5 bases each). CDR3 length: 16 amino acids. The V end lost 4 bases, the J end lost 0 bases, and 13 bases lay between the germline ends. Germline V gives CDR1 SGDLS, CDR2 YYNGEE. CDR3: CASSSAGTTNTGELFF. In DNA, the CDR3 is TGTGCCAGCAGCTCCGCCGGGACGACGAACACCGGGGAGCTGTTTTTT.

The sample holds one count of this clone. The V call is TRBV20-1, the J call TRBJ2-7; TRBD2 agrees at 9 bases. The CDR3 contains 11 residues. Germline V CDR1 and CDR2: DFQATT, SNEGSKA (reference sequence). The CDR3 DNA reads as TGCAGCGGGACTAGCAGGGACGAGCAGTACTTC. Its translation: CSGTSRDEQYF.

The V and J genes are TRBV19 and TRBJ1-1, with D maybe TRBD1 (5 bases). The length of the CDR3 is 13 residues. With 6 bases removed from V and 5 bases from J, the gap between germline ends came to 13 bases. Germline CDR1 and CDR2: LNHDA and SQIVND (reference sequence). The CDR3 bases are TGTGCCAGTAGGCCTCGGGGCCATACTGAAGCTTTCTTT. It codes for CASRPRGHTEAFF. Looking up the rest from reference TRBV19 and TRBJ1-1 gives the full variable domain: DGGITQSPKYLFRKEGQNVTLSCEQNLNHDAMYWYRQDPGQGLRLIYYSQIVNDFQKGDIAEGYSVSREKKESFPLTVTSAQKNPTAFYLCASRPRGHTEAFFGQGTRLTVV.

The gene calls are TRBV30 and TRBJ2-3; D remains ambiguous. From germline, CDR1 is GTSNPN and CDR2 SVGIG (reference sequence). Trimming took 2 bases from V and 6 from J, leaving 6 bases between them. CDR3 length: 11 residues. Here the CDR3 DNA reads TGTGCCTGGAGTACCCGTGATACGCAGTATTTT. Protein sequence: CAWSTRDTQYF.

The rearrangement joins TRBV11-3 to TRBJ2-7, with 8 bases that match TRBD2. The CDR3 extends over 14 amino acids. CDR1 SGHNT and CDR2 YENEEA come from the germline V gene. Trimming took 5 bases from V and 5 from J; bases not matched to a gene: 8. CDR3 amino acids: CASSRDGGGHEQYF. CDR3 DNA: TGTGCCAGCAGCCGGGACGGGGGGGGCCACGAGCAGTACTTC.

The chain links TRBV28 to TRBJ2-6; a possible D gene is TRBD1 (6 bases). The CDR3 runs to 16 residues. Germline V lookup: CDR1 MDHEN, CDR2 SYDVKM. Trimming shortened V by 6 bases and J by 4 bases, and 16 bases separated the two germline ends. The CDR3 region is CASSSDSRPGANVLTF. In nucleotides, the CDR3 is TGTGCCAGCAGCTCGGACAGCCGCCCCGGGGCCAACGTCCTGACTTTC. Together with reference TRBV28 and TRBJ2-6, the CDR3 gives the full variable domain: DVKVTQSSRYLVKRTGEKVFLECVQDMDHENMFWYRQDPGLGLRLIYFSYDVKMKEKGDIPEGYSVSREKKERFSLILESASTNQTSMYLCASSSDSRPGANVLTFGAGSRLTVL.

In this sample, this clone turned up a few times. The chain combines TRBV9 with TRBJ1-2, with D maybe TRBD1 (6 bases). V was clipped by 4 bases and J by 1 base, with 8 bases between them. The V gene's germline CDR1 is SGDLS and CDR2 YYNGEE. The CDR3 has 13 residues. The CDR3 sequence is CASSTDSNYGYTF. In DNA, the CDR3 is TGTGCCAGCAGCACGGACAGTAACTATGGCTACACCTTC.

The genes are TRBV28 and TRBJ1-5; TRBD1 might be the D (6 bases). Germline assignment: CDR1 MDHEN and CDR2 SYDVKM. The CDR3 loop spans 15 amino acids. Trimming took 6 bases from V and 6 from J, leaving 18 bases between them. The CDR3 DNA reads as TGTGCCAGCAGCCGATTGGGGGCCTTGGGTCAGCCCCAGCATTTT. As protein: CASSRLGALGQPQHF.

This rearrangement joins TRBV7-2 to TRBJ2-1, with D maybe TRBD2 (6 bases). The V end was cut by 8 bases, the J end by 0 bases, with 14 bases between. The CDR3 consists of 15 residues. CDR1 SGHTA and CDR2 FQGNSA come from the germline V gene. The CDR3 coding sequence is TGTGCCAGCCGTCAGCGGGCCTACTCCTACAATGAGCAGTTCTTC. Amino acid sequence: CASRQRAYSYNEQFF. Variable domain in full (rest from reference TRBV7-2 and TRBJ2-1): GAGVSQSPSNKVTEKGKDVELRCDPISGHTALYWYRQSLGQGLEFLIYFQGNSAPDKSGLPSDRFSAERTGGSVSTLTIQRTQQEDSAVYLCASRQRAYSYNEQFFGPGTRLTVL.

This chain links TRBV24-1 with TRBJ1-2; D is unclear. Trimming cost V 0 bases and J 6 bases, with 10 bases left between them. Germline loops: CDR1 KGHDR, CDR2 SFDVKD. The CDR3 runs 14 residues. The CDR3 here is CATSDLRVSHGYTF. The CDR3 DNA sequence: TGTGCCACCAGTGATTTGCGGGTTTCCCATGGCTACACCTTC.

The chain's CDR3 is CAISESGYNEQFF. Here the CDR3 DNA reads TGTGCCATCAGTGAGTCCGGATACAATGAGCAGTTCTTC. The V and J genes are TRBV10-3 and TRBJ2-1, with D uncertain. Trimming took 0 bases from V and 4 from J, leaving 4 bases between them. The CDR3 consists of 13 residues. Germline V gene data show CDR1 as ENHRY and CDR2 as SYGVKD.